This entry concerns a single T cell receptor (beta chain). This clonotype was found a few times. This receptor's antigen is unknown. No base qualities exist here, and no much larger clone lies one base off it. The sample belongs to a study of human T cells and chemical hapten exposure (dated by TCRdb to the early 2020s). A note on the overall study: For sensitization, 2% DPC in acetone was applied to a 2 cm by 2 cm area of upper inner arm skin. Weekly therapeutic DPC doses were additionally applied to the scalp of patients throughout the roughly 23-week study period. Patch tests used Finn chambers with 0.01% DPC on the upper back, scored after 6 days by International Contact Dermatitis Research Group standards. The mostly female patient cohort included alopecia areata with under or over 50% scalp involvement, alopecia totalis and alopecia universalis. Libraries were combined into a pool for sequencing, and differences in TCR yield between samples came mainly from small differences in library volumes within the pool. In alopecia patients, the study followed how the peripheral blood TCR repertoire changed in vivo over primary and secondary sensitization to diphenylcyclopropenone (DPC), a hapten. Blood samples were taken from patients before sensitization (week 0) and at 2, 6 and about 24 weeks after DPC sensitization. For TCR sequencing, blood came from about 29 alopecia patients at anywhere from one to four time points (pre-sensitization, 2, 6 and 24 weeks). Study-wide conclusions, independent of this receptor: All patients had alopecia, a presumed autoimmune disease, so their immune response might differ from that of healthy individuals. A positive correlation was found between the number of PT1 expanded TCRs and patch test score, with significance reached at thresholds 8, 16 and 32 but not 4. After repeated subsampling, the strength of the expansion versus patch-test correlation and the threshold at which it became significant changed. DPC sensitization did not change the number of TCRs with a frequency above 1 in 1000, and there was no evidence of changes in global repertoire structure. Compared with pre-sensitization or healthy control sets, expanded TCRs formed significantly more large CDR3 similarity clusters, which is consistent with antigen-driven responses.

Library generation was performed with RACE. The listed sequencing device is NextSeq 500. During library preparation, unique molecular identifiers were attached to individual cDNA molecules so that TCRs could be counted in a quantitative, reproducible way. From each blood RNA sample, both TCR alpha and TCR beta chains were sequenced. Turning to the authors' computational methods: A median of around 100,000 TCRs per sample was observed, with a range of roughly 20,000 to 700,000. The Decombinator software suite was used to annotate V, J and CDR3 in the TCR reads. For PS versus PT1 abundance plots, all samples were subsampled to the same number of TCRs (28,000). TCRs were defined as expanded if absent before sensitization and observed at least eight times at the 2-week time point. TCRdb reran the public reads through fastp at Q25 and MiXCR, keeping productive beta chains. For every CDR3 protein sequence, its rows merge into one entry that carries the most common genes and DNA. TCRdb's processing, not the study's, gives the V and J calls here. The table for this sample lists some 74,000 distinct CDR3 sequences; 14% of them were counted only once. The ten most abundant clones make up 4.6% of the sample.

From its cysteine to its phenylalanine, the CDR3 spans 14 amino acids. The read is trimmed to its CDR3 DNA, 42 bases read in frame from base 1. Between the V and J ends, shortened by 0 bases and 2 bases respectively, the junction contains 5 bases. The germline V gene supplies CDR1 MNHEY and CDR2 SVGAGI. This specimen's time point label, interpreted: pre-sensitization, week 0. In the paper's terms, the treatment or condition label means: therapeutic diphenylcyclopropenone sensitization with weekly scalp DPC. At every patch-test visit, the blood draw took place before the patch test was put on. Patients were considered eligible if aged 18 to 70, diagnosed with alopecia and deemed suitable for DPC therapy, and patients were excluded if pregnant. Total RNA was isolated from unfractionated whole blood collected in Tempus Blood RNA tubes.

The sequence joins TRBV6-5 to TRBJ2-1; a tentative D call is TRBD2 (5 bases match). The source was whole blood, collected in connection with sensitization to the hapten diphenylcyclopropenone (DPC). The clonotype was recovered from a woman aged 45-65 years with alopecia areata. Some clones in this sample may be carry-over from other donors' samples. The DNA sequence is as follows: TGTGCCAGCAGTTACTCGAGGGCCTACAATGAGCAGTTCTTC. This encodes CASSYSRAYNEQFF.